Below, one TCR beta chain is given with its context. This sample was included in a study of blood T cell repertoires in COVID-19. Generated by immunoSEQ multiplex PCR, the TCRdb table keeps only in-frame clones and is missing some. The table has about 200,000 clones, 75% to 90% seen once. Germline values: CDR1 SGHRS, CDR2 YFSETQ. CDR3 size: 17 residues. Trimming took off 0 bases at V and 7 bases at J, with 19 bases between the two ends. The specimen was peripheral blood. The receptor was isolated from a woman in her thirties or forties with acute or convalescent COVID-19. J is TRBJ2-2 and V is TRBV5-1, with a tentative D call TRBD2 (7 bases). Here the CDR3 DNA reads TGCGCCAGCAGCTTGGCGGCGGGGGCCCGTCGGGGCGGGGAGCTGTTTTTT. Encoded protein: CASSLAAGARRGGELFF.